Listed here are 29 T cell receptor beta chains from one sample, sequenced in a study of blood T cell repertoires in COVID-19. Assay used: immunoSEQ multiplex PCR; TCRdb lists only in-frame clones, some missing. This table holds some 74,000 clones, around 80% found once. The source material was peripheral blood. These receptors were taken from a woman aged 80 or over with active or convalescent COVID-19.

V and J are TRBV10-2 and TRBJ2-7; TRBD2 matches 10 bases. CDR1 and CDR2 from the germline V gene are WSHSY and SAAADI. V gave up 3 bases and J gave up 4 bases; unmatched junction bases: 6. The CDR3 loop spans 15 amino acids. In DNA form, the CDR3 reads TGCGCCAGCAGTGATAGAGCGGGGGGGCCATACGAGCAGTACTTC. Translation gives CASSDRAGGPYEQYF.

V is TRBV5-1 and J is TRBJ1-1; 7 bases agree with TRBD1. Germline assignment: CDR1 SGHRS and CDR2 YFSETQ. Losses at the gene ends were 2 bases for V and 4 bases for J; bases not matched to a gene: 14. This CDR3 is 17 amino acids long. CDR3 region: CASSFGAGGRLGTEAFF. In nucleotides, the CDR3 is TGCGCCAGCAGCTTCGGGGCAGGGGGGCGGTTGGGCACTGAAGCTTTCTTT.

This rearrangement joins TRBV24-1 to TRBJ2-2, with 7 bases identical to TRBD2. Germline values: CDR1 KGHDR, CDR2 SFDVKD. V was pared by 5 bases and J by 5 bases, with 4 bases of the junction left unmatched. This CDR3 region has 14 residues. This CDR3 reads CATSVGGGTGELFF. The CDR3 DNA sequence: TGTGCCACCAGTGTTGGGGGGGGAACCGGGGAGCTGTTTTTT.

This rearrangement joins TRBV29-1 to TRBJ2-1; 10 nucleotides line up with TRBD2. The trim removed 7 bases at V and 8 bases at J, leaving 11 bases unmatched. From germline, CDR1 is SQVTM and CDR2 ANQGSEA. The CDR3 spans 14 residues. The CDR3 region is CSAPSSGSIHEQFF. CDR3 nucleotides: TGCAGCGCCCCGTCTAGCGGGAGTATACATGAGCAGTTCTTC.

The CDR3 here is CASTPGQGFYGYTF. CDR3 nucleotide sequence: TGTGCCAGCACACCGGGACAGGGATTCTATGGCTACACCTTC. The chain couples TRBV19 to TRBJ1-2; 9 nucleotides line up with TRBD1. There are 14 residues in the CDR3. V was pared by 9 bases and J by 4 bases, with 9 bases of the junction left unmatched. Germline V gives CDR1 LNHDA, CDR2 SQIVND (reference sequence). The complete variable domain, with remaining parts taken from reference TRBV19 and TRBJ1-2, reads DGGITQSPKYLFRKEGQNVTLSCEQNLNHDAMYWYRQDPGQGLRLIYYSQIVNDFQKGDIAEGYSVSREKKESFPLTVTSAQKNPTAFYLCASTPGQGFYGYTFGSGTRLTVV.

The chain joins TRBV6-6 to TRBJ1-2; TRBD1 aligns across 12 bases. There are 15 residues in the CDR3. After removal of 5 bases from V and 8 bases from J, the junction contained 9 bases not matched to a gene. Germline-derived CDR1 and CDR2 are MNHNY and SVGAGI (reference sequence). CDR3 in amino acids: CASSKGQGAFEGYTF. Here the CDR3 DNA reads TGTGCCAGCAGTAAGGGACAGGGGGCGTTTGAGGGCTACACCTTC.

The rearrangement uses TRBV7-6 and TRBJ2-1, with 9 nucleotides matching TRBD2. The germline CDR1 and CDR2 sequences are SGHVS and FNYEAQ. The V segment lost 2 bases and the J segment 1 base; nucleotides outside the gene matches: 6. There are 17 residues in the CDR3. CDR3 coding DNA: TGTGCCAGCAGCTTACGGCGGGGGGGCCAATCCTACAATGAGCAGTTCTTC. Translating gives CASSLRRGGQSYNEQFF.

The V and J genes are TRBV5-1 and TRBJ2-1; a weak D match, TRBD2 (7 bases). Germline CDR1 SGHRS, CDR2 YFSETQ. Trimming shortened V by 3 bases and J by 5 bases, and 18 bases separated the two germline ends. The CDR3 runs 16 residues. In DNA form, the CDR3 reads TGCGCCAGCAGCTACTCCTCGGGGGGCAAAAACAATGAGCAGTTCTTC. It encodes CASSYSSGGKNNEQFF.

The chain recombines TRBV30 with TRBJ2-1; 9 nucleotides align to TRBD2. Germline V gene lookup returns CDR1 GTSNPN and CDR2 SVGIG (reference sequence). CDR3 size: 15 residues. Losses at the gene ends were 8 bases for V and 4 bases for J; bases not matched to a gene: 12. CDR3 sequence: CALTPGRGGYNEQFF. In DNA, the CDR3 is TGTGCCCTAACCCCTGGGCGGGGGGGTTACAATGAGCAGTTCTTC.

The rearrangement uses TRBV6-5 and TRBJ2-6, with D hard to call. The germline CDR1 and CDR2 sequences are MNHEY and SVGAGI. V lost 6 bases and J 0 bases, leaving 9 bases between the germline ends. The CDR3 has 15 residues. In DNA form, the CDR3 reads TGTGCCAGCAGAAAACAGAGCTCTGGGGCCAACGTCCTGACTTTC. It is translated as CASRKQSSGANVLTF.

The chain has TRBV5-1 and TRBJ2-1; 9 positions agree with TRBD2. This CDR3 comprises 14 residues. The trim removed 3 bases at V and 5 bases at J, leaving 3 bases unmatched. CDR1 SGHRS and CDR2 YFSETQ come from the germline V gene. The CDR3 DNA sequence: TGCGCCAGCAGCTCCTTAGCGGGAGACAATGAGCAGTTCTTC. Protein product: CASSSLAGDNEQFF. The entire variable domain, with the rest obtained from reference TRBV5-1 and TRBJ2-1, is as follows: KAGVTQTPRYLIKTRGQQVTLSCSPISGHRSVSWYQQTPGQGLQFLFEYFSETQRNKGNFPGRFSGRQFSNSRSEMNVSTLELGDSALYLCASSSLAGDNEQFFGPGTRLTVL.

The chain couples TRBV30 to TRBJ2-2; 9 bases match TRBD1. V shed 3 bases, J shed 7 bases, and the junction held 6 bases outside the gene matches. The CDR3 contains 14 residues. Germline CDR1 reads GTSNPN; CDR2 reads SVGIG (reference sequence). In DNA form, the CDR3 reads TGTGCCTGGAGGAACAGGGGGCGAGGCGGGGAGCTGTTTTTT. Translation gives CAWRNRGRGGELFF. Looking up the rest from reference TRBV30 and TRBJ2-2 gives the full variable domain: SQTIHQWPATLVQPVGSPLSLECTVEGTSNPNLYWYRQAAGRGLQLLFYSVGIGQISSEVPQNLSASRPQDRQFILSSKKLLLSDSGFYLCAWRNRGRGGELFFGEGSRLTVL.

This chain uses TRBV12-5 with TRBJ2-1; 10 bases match TRBD1. The CDR3 runs 15 residues. V dropped 7 bases and J dropped 1; count of bases not matched to a gene: 4. Germline assignment: CDR1 LGHNT and CDR2 FRNRAP. This chain's CDR3 is CASASGQGSYNEQFF. Here the CDR3 DNA reads TGTGCTAGTGCCTCGGGACAGGGGTCCTACAATGAGCAGTTCTTC.

The CDR3 bases are TGCGCCAGCAGCCTGGAGACAGGGGTGAGAGGCTACACCTTC. Translating it yields CASSLETGVRGYTF. V and J are TRBV4-1 and TRBJ1-2; 8 bases agree with TRBD1. After removal of 4 bases from V and 8 bases from J, the junction contained 9 bases not matched to a gene. There are 14 residues in the CDR3. Germline CDR1 and CDR2: MGHRA and YSYEKL.

The chain couples TRBV7-8 to TRBJ2-5; 7 nucleotides agree with TRBD2. The J segment lost 2 bases and the V segment lost 2 bases, leaving 5 bases of the junction unmatched. Germline V gene sequence: CDR1 SGHVS, CDR2 FQNEAQ. This CDR3 is 15 amino acids long. The DNA of the CDR3 is TGTGCCAGCAGCTTAAATAACGGGGGGCAAGAGACCCAGTACTTC. Translation: CASSLNNGGQETQYF.

The chain is built from TRBV5-4 and TRBJ2-2; 7 nucleotides match TRBD2. The length of the CDR3 is 16 residues. CDR1 is SGHNT and CDR2 is YYREEE in the germline V gene (reference sequence). Trimming removed 0 bases from V and 2 bases from J; junction bases left unmatched: 4. CDR3 sequence: CASSLDPSGNTGELFF. In DNA, the CDR3 is TGTGCCAGCAGCTTGGATCCTAGCGGTAACACCGGGGAGCTGTTTTTT.

The chain joins TRBV3-1 (or the pseudogene TRBV3-2) to TRBJ2-7, with TRBD1 matching 7 bases. This CDR3 spans 15 amino acids. Trimming took 4 bases from V and 5 from J; bases not matched to a gene: 11. The germline V gene has CDR1 LGHDT and CDR2 YNNKEL (reference sequence). CDR3 protein: CASSPRQGEKNEQYF. CDR3 coding DNA: TGTGCCAGCAGCCCGCGACAGGGAGAGAAGAACGAGCAGTACTTC.

This chain joins TRBV4-1 and TRBJ2-1, with D tentatively TRBD2 (6 bases). This CDR3 spans 17 amino acids. CDR1 MGHRA and CDR2 YSYEKL come from the germline V gene. V was shortened by 4 bases and J by 9 bases, with 25 bases between the two germline ends. CDR3 DNA: TGCGCCAGCAGCCCCACAAGACAGAAACCAACCGGGGGTGAGCAGTTCTTC. Translating gives CASSPTRQKPTGGEQFF.

CDR3 loop: CATSPRGTGLTDTQYF. In DNA, the CDR3 is TGTGCCACCAGCCCTCGGGGGACAGGTTTGACAGATACGCAGTATTTT. The chain uses TRBV24-1 and TRBJ2-3; 8 positions agree with TRBD1. The V gene's germline CDR1 is KGHDR and CDR2 SFDVKD. J was trimmed by 3 bases and V by 7 bases; bases with no gene match: 11. The CDR3 extends over 16 amino acids.

The V gene is TRBV7-2, the J gene TRBJ2-1; TRBD2 matches 8 bases. V shed 1 base, J shed 5 bases, and the junction held 4 bases outside the gene matches. Per germline, CDR1 SGHTA and CDR2 FQGNSA. The CDR3 sequence is 15 residues long. Here the CDR3 DNA reads TGTGCCAGCAGCTTAGTAGCGGGGTCCAACAATGAGCAGTTCTTC. Translating it yields CASSLVAGSNNEQFF.

The chain employs TRBV6-5 and TRBJ1-2, with 8 bases that match TRBD1. There are 14 residues in the CDR3. J was trimmed by 10 bases and V by 7 bases; bases with no gene match: 14. Germline CDR1 reads MNHEY; CDR2 reads SVGAGI. CDR3 amino acids: CASNNRGTGFHYTF. DNA of the CDR3: TGTGCCAGCAACAACAGGGGGACAGGTTTTCACTACACCTTC.

This CDR3 reads CASSLTGINSPLHF. Written as DNA, the CDR3 is TGTGCCAGTAGCCTGACAGGGATAAATTCACCCCTCCACTTT. The chain uses TRBV19 and TRBJ1-6, with 7 bases identical to TRBD1. Per the germline V gene, CDR1 is LNHDA and CDR2 is SQIVND (reference sequence). The CDR3 runs 14 residues. J lost 7 bases, V lost 6 bases, and 6 bases had no gene match. The whole variable domain, remainder taken from reference TRBV19 and TRBJ1-6, is DGGITQSPKYLFRKEGQNVTLSCEQNLNHDAMYWYRQDPGQGLRLIYYSQIVNDFQKGDIAEGYSVSREKKESFPLTVTSAQKNPTAFYLCASSLTGINSPLHFGNGTRLTVT.

This clone was seen a few times. The V and J genes are TRBV18 and TRBJ2-2, with TRBD2 as a possible D gene (5 bases). Germline values: CDR1 KGHSH, CDR2 LQKENI. Trimming pared 4 bases from V and 2 bases from J, leaving 11 bases between. CDR3 length: 15 residues. The CDR3 loop reads CASSQRSGNTGELFF. CDR3 sequence (DNA): TGTGCCAGCTCACAGCGCTCGGGAAACACCGGGGAGCTGTTTTTT.

The chain combines TRBV5-1 with TRBJ1-4; D remains unclear. The V end lost 0 bases, the J end lost 0 bases, and 3 bases lay between the germline ends. The length of the CDR3 is 14 residues. Germline V gives CDR1 SGHRS, CDR2 YFSETQ. The CDR3 here is CASSLASTNEKLFF. As DNA, the CDR3 is TGCGCCAGCAGCTTGGCCTCAACTAATGAAAAACTGTTTTTT. Drawing the rest from reference TRBV5-1 and TRBJ1-4, the complete variable domain is KAGVTQTPRYLIKTRGQQVTLSCSPISGHRSVSWYQQTPGQGLQFLFEYFSETQRNKGNFPGRFSGRQFSNSRSEMNVSTLELGDSALYLCASSLASTNEKLFFGSGTQLSVL.

The chain has TRBV5-1 and TRBJ2-1, with TRBD1 matching 9 bases. The CDR3 loop spans 15 amino acids. Germline CDR1 and CDR2: SGHRS and YFSETQ. The junction had 4 bases not matched to a gene; V was cut back by 4 bases and J by 2 bases. This CDR3 is CASSGGQGPYNEQFF. The DNA of the CDR3 is TGCGCCAGCAGCGGGGGACAGGGACCCTACAATGAGCAGTTCTTC.

This chain connects TRBV18 to TRBJ1-3, with D perhaps matching TRBD1 (5 bases). The CDR3 is 15 amino acids. The V and J ends lost 9 bases and 1 base respectively, with 16 bases between them. Germline V CDR1 and CDR2: KGHSH, LQKENI. CDR3 sequence (DNA): TGTGCCAGTGCCACCTCCCAGGGATCTGGAAACACCATATATTTT. Its protein is CASATSQGSGNTIYF.

The chain has TRBV5-8 and TRBJ1-4; D is uncertain. Trimming removed 3 bases at V and 2 bases at J, with 8 bases between. The CDR3 spans 14 residues. Per the germline V gene, CDR1 is SGHTS and CDR2 is YDEGEE. CDR3 DNA sequence: TGTGCCAGCAGCTCGCGGCAGACTAATGAAAAACTGTTTTTT. This codes for CASSSRQTNEKLFF. The full variable domain, its missing parts supplied by reference TRBV5-8 and TRBJ1-4, is EAGVTQSPTHLIKTRGQQATLRCSPISGHTSVYWYQQALGLGLQFLLWYDEGEERNRGNFPPRFSGRQFPNYSSELNVNALELEDSALYLCASSSRQTNEKLFFGSGTQLSVL.

The genes are TRBV12-3 or TRBV12-4 and TRBJ1-1; D not resolved. The germline V and J ends were trimmed by 3 bases and 1 base, with 6 bases remaining between them. The CDR3 extends over 13 amino acids. The CDR3 region is CASSLTKNTEAFF. The DNA of the CDR3 is TGTGCCAGCAGTTTGACAAAGAACACTGAAGCTTTCTTT.

This chain's CDR3 is CASSIDSKLTGTF. In nucleotides, the CDR3 is TGTGCCAGTAGTATAGATTCAAAACTGACAGGCACCTTC. V gene TRBV19 combines with J gene TRBJ1-2, with D possibly matching TRBD1 (6 bases). Per germline, CDR1 LNHDA and CDR2 SQIVND (reference sequence). The CDR3 loop spans 13 amino acids. V dropped 0 bases and J dropped 13 bases, with 15 bases sitting between them.